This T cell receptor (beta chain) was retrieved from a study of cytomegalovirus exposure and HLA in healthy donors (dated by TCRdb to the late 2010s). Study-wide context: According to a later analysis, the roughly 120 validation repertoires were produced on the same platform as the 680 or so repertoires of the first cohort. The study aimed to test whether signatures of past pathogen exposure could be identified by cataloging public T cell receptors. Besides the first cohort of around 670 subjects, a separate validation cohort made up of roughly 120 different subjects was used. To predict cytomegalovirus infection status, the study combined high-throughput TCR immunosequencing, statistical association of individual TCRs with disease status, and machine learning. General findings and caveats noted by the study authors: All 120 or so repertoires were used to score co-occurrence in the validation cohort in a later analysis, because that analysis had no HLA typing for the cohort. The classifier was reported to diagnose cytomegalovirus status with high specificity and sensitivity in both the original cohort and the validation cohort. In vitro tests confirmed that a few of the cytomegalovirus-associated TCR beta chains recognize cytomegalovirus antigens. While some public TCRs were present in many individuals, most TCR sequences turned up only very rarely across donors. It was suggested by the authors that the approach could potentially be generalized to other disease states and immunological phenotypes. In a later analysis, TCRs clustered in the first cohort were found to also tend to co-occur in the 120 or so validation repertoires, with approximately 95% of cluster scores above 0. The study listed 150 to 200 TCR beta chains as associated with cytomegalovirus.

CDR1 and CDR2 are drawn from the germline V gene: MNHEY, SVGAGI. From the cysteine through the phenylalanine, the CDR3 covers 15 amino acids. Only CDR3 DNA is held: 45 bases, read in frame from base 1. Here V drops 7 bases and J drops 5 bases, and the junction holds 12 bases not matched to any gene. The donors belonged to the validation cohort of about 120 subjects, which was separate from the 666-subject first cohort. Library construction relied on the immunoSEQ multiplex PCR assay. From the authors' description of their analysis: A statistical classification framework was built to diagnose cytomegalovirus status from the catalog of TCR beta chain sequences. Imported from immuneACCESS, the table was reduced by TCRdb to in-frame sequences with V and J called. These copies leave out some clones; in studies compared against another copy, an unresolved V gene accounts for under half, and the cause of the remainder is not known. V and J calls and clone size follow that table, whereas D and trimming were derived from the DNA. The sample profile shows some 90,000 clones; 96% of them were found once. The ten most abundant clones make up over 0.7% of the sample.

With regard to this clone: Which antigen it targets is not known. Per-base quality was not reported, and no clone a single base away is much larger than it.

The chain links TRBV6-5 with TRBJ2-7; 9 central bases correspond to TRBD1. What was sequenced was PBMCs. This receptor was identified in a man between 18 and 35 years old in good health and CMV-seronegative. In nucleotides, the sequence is TGTGCCAGCACCCAGCCGGGACAGGGTTCCCACGAGCAGTACTTC. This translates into CASTQPGQGSHEQYF.